The source of this TCR beta chain is a study of radiotherapy plus CTLA-4 blockade in lung cancer. Clones were read by immunoSEQ multiplex PCR, and TCRdb kept only the in-frame ones, dropping some. Here the sample spans 12,000 to 15,000 clones, approximately 70% being singletons. The CDR3 has 17 amino acids. Germline V CDR1 and CDR2: KGHSH, LQKENI. Between the trimmed V and J ends, which lost 3 bases and 0 bases, there was a span of 15 bases. Study results and caveats: Best predicting response, reportedly, were early blood T cell clone dynamics, with interferon-beta. Among blood TCR repertoires after radiotherapy plus ipilimumab, tumor-derived clones expanded.

Focal radiation plus CTLA-4 blockade with ipilimumab was given to patients with chemo-refractory metastatic non-small-cell lung cancer. The count of this clone is one. Antigen: not known. The genes are TRBV18 and TRBJ2-1; D remains ambiguous. The sample here was peripheral blood, taken from a patient treated with radiotherapy plus ipilimumab. This TCR was recovered from a human donor with non-small cell lung cancer whose response to radiotherapy plus ipilimumab could not be evaluated. CDR3 loop: CASSPRGASSSYNEQFF. For the CDR3, the DNA is TGTGCCAGCTCACCGCGCGGAGCCTCTAGCTCCTACAATGAGCAGTTCTTC.